The sequence of this TCR beta chain was determined in a study of shared clonotypes between healthy human individuals. A word on this clone: Its antigen is undetermined.

An assay was performed, and its level was deep. Every subset's genomic DNA went evenly onto several immunoSEQ plates. Clones were read by immunoSEQ multiplex PCR, and TCRdb kept only the in-frame ones, dropping some. The sample consists of hundreds of thousands of clones, 72% of them appearing once. Study findings and constraints: With a handful of donors compared, around 5% of naive CD4 clonotypes were shared. Relative to clonotypes present in all four donors, those not shared had lower generation probabilities.

The CDR3 totals 15 residues. The V gene's germline CDR1 is MNHNY and CDR2 SVGAGI (reference sequence). The V end lost 6 bases, the J end lost 0 bases, and 12 bases lay between the germline ends. Sample: memory CD4+ T cells sorted from blood. Sample subset: CD45RA-negative fraction. This clonotype originated in a woman under 40 in good health. The genes are TRBV6-6 and TRBJ1-3; D is uncertain. CDR3 DNA: TGTGCCAGCAGATCCCGCAGCCGCTCTGGAAACACCATATATTTT. Translation: CASRSRSRSGNTIYF.